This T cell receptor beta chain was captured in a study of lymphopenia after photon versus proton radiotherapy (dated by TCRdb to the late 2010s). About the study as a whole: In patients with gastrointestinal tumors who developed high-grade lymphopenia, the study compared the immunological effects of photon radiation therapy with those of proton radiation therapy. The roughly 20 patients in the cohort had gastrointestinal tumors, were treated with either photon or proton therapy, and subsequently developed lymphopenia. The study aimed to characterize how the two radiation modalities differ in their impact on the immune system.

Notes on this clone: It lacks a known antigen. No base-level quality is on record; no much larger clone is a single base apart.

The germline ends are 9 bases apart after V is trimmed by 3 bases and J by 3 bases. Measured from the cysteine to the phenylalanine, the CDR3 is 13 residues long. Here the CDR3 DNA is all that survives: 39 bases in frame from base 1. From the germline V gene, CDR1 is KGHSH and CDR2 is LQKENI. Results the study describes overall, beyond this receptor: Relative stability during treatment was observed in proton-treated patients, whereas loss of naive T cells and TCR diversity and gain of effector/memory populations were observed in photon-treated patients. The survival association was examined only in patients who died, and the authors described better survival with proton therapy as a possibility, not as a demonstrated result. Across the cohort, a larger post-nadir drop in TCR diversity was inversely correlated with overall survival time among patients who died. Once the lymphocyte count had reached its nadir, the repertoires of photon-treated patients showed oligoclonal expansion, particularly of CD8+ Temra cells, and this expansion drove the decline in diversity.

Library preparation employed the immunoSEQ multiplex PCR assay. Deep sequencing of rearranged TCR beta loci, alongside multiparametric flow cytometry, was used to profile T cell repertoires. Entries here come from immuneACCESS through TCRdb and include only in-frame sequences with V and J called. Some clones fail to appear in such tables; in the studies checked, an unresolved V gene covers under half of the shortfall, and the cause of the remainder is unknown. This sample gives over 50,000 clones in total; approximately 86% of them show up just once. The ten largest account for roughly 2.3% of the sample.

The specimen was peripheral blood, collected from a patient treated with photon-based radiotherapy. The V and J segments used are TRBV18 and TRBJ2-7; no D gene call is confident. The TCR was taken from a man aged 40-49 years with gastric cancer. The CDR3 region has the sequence CASSPEDFYEQYF. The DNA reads TGTGCCAGCTCACCGGAAGATTTCTACGAGCAGTACTTC.